The 30 T cell receptor beta chains below all came from one sample that was sequenced in a study of shared clonotypes between healthy human individuals. Here immunoSEQ multiplex PCR was the method, and the copy in TCRdb shows in-frame clones only, minus some. The sample contains some 2,500,000 clones, more than 85% of which appear only once. Sequencing was done on a sample of naive CD4+ T cells from PBMCs. Regarding subset: CD45RA+ positively selected. The receptors were gathered from a man in his late teens or twenties in good health. Some clones in this sample may be carry-over from other donors' samples.

This rearrangement joins TRBV14 to TRBJ2-1; D is perhaps TRBD2 (5 bases). The germline V gene encodes CDR1 SGHDN and CDR2 FVKESK. This CDR3 spans 16 amino acids. V was shortened by 1 base and J by 9 bases, with 19 bases between the two germline ends. The CDR3 loop reads CASSQGGPFPIGEQFF. Written as DNA, the CDR3 is TGTGCCAGCAGCCAAGGAGGGCCTTTCCCTATTGGTGAGCAGTTCTTC.

Only one count was recorded for this clone. CDR3 protein: CASSGLAGGPGDTQYF. In DNA, the CDR3 is TGTGCCAGCAGCGGACTAGCGGGAGGGCCAGGGGATACGCAGTATTTT. This chain joins TRBV7-3 and TRBJ2-3, with TRBD2 identical over 15 bases. The CDR3 sequence is 16 residues long. Unmatched junction bases numbered 6, after V lost 5 bases and J lost 6 bases. CDR1 is SGHTA, CDR2 FQGTGA, per germline.

This chain connects TRBV25-1 to TRBJ1-1; unclear D gene. The V and J ends lost 5 bases and 5 bases respectively, with 6 bases between them. The germline CDR1 and CDR2 sequences are MGHDK and SYGVNS. This CDR3 contains 11 residues. The CDR3 is CASSLRTEAFF. In DNA, the CDR3 is TGTGCCAGCAGTCTCCGGACTGAAGCTTTCTTT.

This clone has just one count. This chain joins TRBV5-1 and TRBJ2-1, with 8 bases fitting TRBD2. CDR3 length: 20 amino acids. V lost 0 bases to trimming and J lost 9 bases; unmatched junction nucleotides: 23. The germline V gene has CDR1 SGHRS and CDR2 YFSETQ. CDR3 sequence: CASSLAQDPFRGSGNGEQFF. The CDR3 DNA follows: TGCGCCAGCAGCTTGGCCCAAGATCCTTTTCGGGGTAGCGGGAACGGTGAGCAGTTCTTC.

V and J are TRBV5-5 and TRBJ2-7; D call uncertain. The CDR3 consists of 12 residues. Trimming cost V 6 bases and J 2 bases, with 9 bases left between them. Germline V gene sequence: CDR1 SGHKS, CDR2 YYEKEE (reference sequence). CDR3 loop: CASTQTTYEQYF. The CDR3 nucleotides read TGTGCCAGCACCCAAACAACCTACGAGCAGTACTTC.

The chain employs TRBV4-3 and TRBJ2-1; 10 bases are shared with TRBD2. CDR1 is LGHNA, CDR2 YSLEER, per germline. This CDR3 comprises 17 residues. V was clipped by 4 bases and J by 3 bases; unmatched bases: 9. The CDR3 loop reads CASSPQPVAGGYNEQFF. The CDR3 bases are TGCGCCAGCAGCCCCCAACCGGTAGCGGGGGGCTACAATGAGCAGTTCTTC.

This clone is a singleton in its sample. The same CDR3 also results from other DNA sequences found in this sample. The genes are TRBV5-1 and TRBJ2-2; D not resolved. Germline V CDR1 and CDR2: SGHRS, YFSETQ. The CDR3 spans 14 residues. The ends were cut back, 0 bases at V and 5 bases at J, with 8 bases in the middle. Written as DNA, the CDR3 is TGCGCCAGCAGCTTGGTGGTGGGAACCGGGGAGCTGTTTTTT. It encodes CASSLVVGTGELFF.

The CDR3 DNA reads TGCGCCAGCAGCTTGTCCCGGGGGGCAGACAGTTCACCCCTCCACTTT. This codes for CASSLSRGADSSPLHF. This chain joins TRBV5-1 and TRBJ1-6, with D possibly TRBD1 on 6 matching bases. Germline V gives CDR1 SGHRS, CDR2 YFSETQ. Trimming shortened V by 1 base and J by 9 bases, and 17 bases separated the two germline ends. The CDR3 is 16 amino acids.

For this clone: This sample also contains other DNA sequences that code for the same CDR3. The chain joins TRBV9 to TRBJ2-5; maybe TRBD2 (6 bases). The CDR3 length is 14 residues. V was clipped by 0 bases and J by 3 bases, with 9 bases between them. CDR1 is SGDLS and CDR2 is YYNGEE in the germline V gene. The CDR3 region is CASSVEGGKETQYF. CDR3 in DNA: TGTGCCAGCAGCGTAGAGGGCGGGAAAGAGACCCAGTACTTC.

V gene TRBV6-4 combines with J gene TRBJ2-1, with TRBD2 identical over 10 bases. V was pared by 6 bases and J by 7 bases, with 9 bases of the junction left unmatched. This CDR3 comprises 15 residues. Germline lookup yields CDR1 MRHNA and CDR2 SNTAGT. The CDR3: CASSATSGNSNEQFF. In DNA form, the CDR3 reads TGTGCCAGCAGCGCAACTAGCGGGAATTCGAATGAGCAGTTCTTC.

This chain links TRBV10-1 with TRBJ2-1; TRBD1 matches at 7 bases. The CDR3 contains 17 residues. CDR1 and CDR2 (germline): WNHNN, SYGVQD (reference sequence). Trimming removed 6 bases from V and 0 bases from J; junction bases left unmatched: 11. The CDR3 region has the DNA TGCGCCAGCAGACCGACAGGGACCAAGGGCTCCTACAATGAGCAGTTCTTC. Amino acid sequence: CASRPTGTKGSYNEQFF.

This chain joins TRBV28 and TRBJ1-2; D not resolved. This CDR3 has 11 amino acids. Germline-derived CDR1 and CDR2 are MDHEN and SYDVKM. Trimming removed 3 bases at V and 6 bases at J, with 5 bases between. The CDR3 loop reads CASSFTHGYTF. In DNA, the CDR3 is TGTGCCAGCAGTTTCACCCATGGCTACACCTTC.

The chain employs TRBV11-1 and TRBJ2-1; unclear D gene. The germline V and J ends were trimmed by 4 bases and 8 bases, with 15 bases remaining between them. This CDR3 is 14 amino acids long. Germline V gives CDR1 SGHAT, CDR2 FQDESV (reference sequence). CDR3 residues: CASSSRALGHEQFF. The CDR3 nucleotides read TGTGCCAGCAGCTCCCGGGCCCTCGGACATGAGCAGTTCTTC.

V gene TRBV2 combines with J gene TRBJ1-2; possible D gene TRBD1, 6 bases. The CDR3 covers 14 residues. Trimming left V 4 bases short and J 7 bases short, with 16 bases between. Looked up from germline, CDR1 is SNHLY and CDR2 is FYNNEI. The CDR3 coding sequence is TGTGCCAGCAGTGTCGGACAGTTCCCCTTTGGCTACACCTTC. Protein product: CASSVGQFPFGYTF.

This clone was recorded once. The gene calls are TRBV28 and TRBJ1-2; D is unclear. Per germline, CDR1 MDHEN and CDR2 SYDVKM. This CDR3 is 16 amino acids long. Between the trimmed V and J ends, which lost 5 bases and 6 bases, there was a span of 22 bases. CDR3 protein: CASSEIIPPFWDGYTF. The CDR3, as DNA: TGTGCCAGCAGTGAGATAATCCCCCCTTTTTGGGATGGCTACACCTTC.

The chain carries TRBV29-1 and TRBJ1-2; possibly TRBD1 for D (6 bases). In germline, CDR1 is SQVTM, CDR2 ANQGSEA. Trimming removed 5 bases from V and 2 bases from J, with 18 bases in between. The CDR3 runs 15 residues. CDR3 sequence: CSVQGGGTPNYGYTF. CDR3 DNA: TGCAGCGTTCAAGGGGGGGGGACCCCGAACTATGGCTACACCTTC.

V and J are TRBV7-2 and TRBJ2-1, with 7 bases lining up with TRBD2. The CDR3 runs 15 residues. Germline loops: CDR1 SGHTA, CDR2 FQGNSA. Germline trimming cut 4 bases from V and 3 bases from J; bases unmatched to any gene: 6. The CDR3: CASSSGLTNYNEQFF. Written as DNA, the CDR3 is TGTGCCAGCAGCTCGGGACTAACCAACTACAATGAGCAGTTCTTC.

This chain links TRBV15 with TRBJ2-3, with D uncertain. Germline values: CDR1 LNHNV, CDR2 YYDKDF (reference sequence). Deletions cut 0 bases from V and 5 bases from J, with 9 bases between. This CDR3 spans 14 amino acids. This CDR3 reads CATSREGWEDTQYF. As DNA, the CDR3 is TGTGCCACCAGCAGAGAAGGTTGGGAAGATACGCAGTATTTT.

This rearrangement joins TRBV13 to TRBJ2-1; 11 bases map to TRBD2. The CDR3 has 19 residues. Germline trimming cut 8 bases from V and 3 bases from J; bases unmatched to any gene: 18. Germline values: CDR1 PRHDT, CDR2 FYEKMQ (reference sequence). The DNA of the CDR3 is TGTGCCAGCGATAAAAGGAGACAGTCTAGCGGGAGGAGCTACAATGAGCAGTTCTTC. Translation gives CASDKRRQSSGRSYNEQFF.

The V gene is TRBV19, the J gene TRBJ2-1, with 7 bases that match TRBD1. Germline CDR1 reads LNHDA; CDR2 reads SQIVND (reference sequence). The CDR3 has 17 amino acids. Losses at the gene ends were 6 bases for V and 3 bases for J; bases not matched to a gene: 14. The CDR3 loop is CASSIRPGGNLYNEQFF. The DNA for the CDR3 is TGTGCCAGTAGCATACGTCCAGGGGGAAACCTCTACAATGAGCAGTTCTTC.

On this clone: Other DNA sequences in the sample encode the same CDR3. The chain has TRBV28 and TRBJ2-3, with D unresolved. CDR1 and CDR2 from the germline V gene are MDHEN and SYDVKM. CDR3 length equals 11 residues. With 8 bases removed from V and 3 bases from J, the gap between germline ends came to 6 bases. CDR3 sequence (DNA): TGTGCCAGCTTAGGGACAGATACGCAGTATTTT. It yields the protein CASLGTDTQYF.

The chain carries TRBV2 and TRBJ1-2; D may be TRBD1 (5 bases). Per germline, CDR1 SNHLY and CDR2 FYNNEI. The CDR3 is 15 amino acids. V was shortened by 7 bases and J by 3 bases, with 18 bases between the two germline ends. The CDR3 nucleotides read TGTGCCAGCACCATAGGCCTTGGGGGGGACTATGGCTACACCTTC. Its translation: CASTIGLGGDYGYTF.

The rearrangement links TRBV10-3 to TRBJ2-7, with 8 positions matching TRBD1. CDR3 size: 16 residues. Unmatched junction bases numbered 11, after V lost 5 bases and J lost 2 bases. Germline CDR1 ENHRY, CDR2 SYGVKD. The CDR3 sequence is CAISQAGGSGPYEQYF. The CDR3 DNA is TGTGCCATCAGTCAAGCAGGGGGCTCGGGCCCCTACGAGCAGTACTTC.

The V call is TRBV28, the J call TRBJ2-3, with no clear D. The CDR3 spans 11 residues. The germline V gene has CDR1 MDHEN and CDR2 SYDVKM. Trimming removed 7 bases at V and 6 bases at J, with 8 bases between. CDR3 nucleotide sequence: TGTGCCAGCACTGCGTTGGATACGCAGTATTTT. Translation gives CASTALDTQYF. The whole variable domain, filled in from reference TRBV28 and TRBJ2-3, reads DVKVTQSSRYLVKRTGEKVFLECVQDMDHENMFWYRQDPGLGLRLIYFSYDVKMKEKGDIPEGYSVSREKKERFSLILESASTNQTSMYLCASTALDTQYFGPGTRLTVL.

V is TRBV7-9 and J is TRBJ2-5; D is possibly TRBD1 (5 bases). This CDR3 region has 14 residues. Germline CDR1 SEHNR, CDR2 FQNEAQ (reference sequence). The ends were cut back, 1 base at V and 1 base at J, with 7 bases in the middle. The CDR3 DNA follows: TGTGCCAGCAGCTTAGAACAGGTCCAAGAGACCCAGTACTTC. Its translation: CASSLEQVQETQYF.

The V call is TRBV14, the J call TRBJ1-1; D call uncertain. Germline V lookup: CDR1 SGHDN, CDR2 FVKESK. There are 14 residues in the CDR3. V dropped 5 bases and J dropped 4 bases, with 14 bases sitting between them. CDR3 protein: CASSYPPQRTEAFF. Here the CDR3 DNA reads TGTGCCAGCAGCTATCCCCCCCAGCGCACTGAAGCTTTCTTT.

The rearrangement links TRBV10-3 to TRBJ2-1; D tentatively fits TRBD1 or TRBD2 (7 bases each). The CDR3 runs 14 residues. V lost 2 bases to trimming and J lost 5 bases, with 10 bases between them. Germline lookup yields CDR1 ENHRY and CDR2 SYGVKD. CDR3 nucleotides: TGTGCCATCAGTGAGCAGGGGGGGGACAATGAGCAGTTCTTC. Translating it yields CAISEQGGDNEQFF.

This chain joins TRBV28 and TRBJ2-5, with 7 bases fitting TRBD2. Germline V lookup: CDR1 MDHEN, CDR2 SYDVKM. CDR3 length equals 15 residues. V shed 4 bases and J 5 bases; nucleotides not matched to a gene: 10. This chain's CDR3 is CASSSYPGGRETQYF. The CDR3 nucleotides are TGTGCCAGCAGTTCCTACCCGGGGGGTAGGGAGACCCAGTACTTC.

This clone has only one observation. The chain joins TRBV18 to TRBJ2-5; the D gene is possibly TRBD1 (5 bases). The CDR3 has 18 residues. The V end lost 1 base, the J end lost 2 bases, and 20 bases lay between the germline ends. CDR1 and CDR2 (germline): KGHSH, LQKENI. CDR3 sequence (DNA): TGTGCCAGCTCACCACTGTCAGGGATGGGTTCGAATCAAGAGACCCAGTACTTC. It specifies CASSPLSGMGSNQETQYF.

The chain uses TRBV9 and TRBJ2-3; D might be TRBD2 (6 bases). The CDR3 is 16 amino acids. The V gene lost 3 bases and the J gene lost 10 bases, with 24 bases spanning the gap. Germline V CDR1 and CDR2: SGDLS, YYNGEE. The CDR3 sequence is CASSAHTSRRTESQYF. The CDR3 DNA sequence: TGTGCCAGCAGCGCCCATACTAGCCGCCGCACGGAATCGCAGTATTTT.